The following is a TCR beta chain sequence with its context. The source of the sample is a study of blood T cell repertoires in COVID-19. Per the original methods: From reference gene primer amplification, estimates of nucleated cell counts were derived. Clones were read by immunoSEQ multiplex PCR, and TCRdb kept only the in-frame ones, dropping some. The DNA gave D and trimming, while V, J and clone size come from that table. The table lists about 130,000 clones, 80% to 95% of them singletons. Seattle's cohort entered during active infection and was followed longitudinally. The CDR3 sequence is 17 residues long. Trimming at V came to 4 bases and at J to 1 base, leaving 9 bases not matched to a gene. In germline, CDR1 is SNHLY, CDR2 FYNNEI.

V and J are TRBV2 and TRBJ2-3; TRBD2 matches at 9 bases. The origin of this receptor is a middle-aged man with COVID-19, enrolled during active disease. Material: peripheral blood. CDR3 in amino acids: CASSGAHSGSGTDTQYF. In DNA, the CDR3 is TGTGCCAGCAGTGGCGCGCATAGCGGGAGTGGCACAGATACGCAGTATTTT.